This entry lists 15 T cell receptor beta chains sequenced from one sample in a study of blood T cell repertoires in COVID-19. TCRdb's copy holds only in-frame clones and misses some; the assay was immunoSEQ multiplex PCR. Of about 87,000 clones in the sample, roughly 86% are singletons; the top ten hold over 5%. The sample consisted of peripheral blood. Receptors originate from a man aged 40-50 years with acute or convalescent COVID-19.

This chain uses TRBV19 with TRBJ1-5; D perhaps matches TRBD1 (6 bases). The germline CDR1 and CDR2 sequences are LNHDA and SQIVND (reference sequence). The CDR3 extends over 13 amino acids. Trimming removed 5 bases from V and 7 bases from J, with 12 bases in between. The CDR3 loop is CASSEQGGQPQHF. The DNA of the CDR3 is TGTGCCAGTAGTGAACAGGGTGGCCAGCCCCAGCATTTT.

This rearrangement joins TRBV7-3 to TRBJ1-2, with 7 nucleotides matching TRBD1. V shed 5 bases and J 5 bases; nucleotides not matched to a gene: 5. CDR1 is SGHTA, CDR2 FQGTGA, per germline. CDR3 length: 13 residues. The CDR3 loop reads CASSPSTGYGYTF. The CDR3 DNA follows: TGTGCCAGCAGCCCTTCGACAGGGTATGGCTACACCTTC.

The chain links TRBV5-1 to TRBJ2-7, with D perhaps TRBD2 (6 bases). The CDR3 consists of 14 residues. Germline assignment: CDR1 SGHRS and CDR2 YFSETQ. V was cut by 4 bases and J by 5 bases, with 16 bases left in between. The CDR3 reads CASSASRGSDEQYF. In DNA form, the CDR3 reads TGCGCCAGCAGCGCTAGTCGGGGGTCGGACGAGCAGTACTTC. The entire variable domain, with the rest obtained from reference TRBV5-1 and TRBJ2-7, is as follows: KAGVTQTPRYLIKTRGQQVTLSCSPISGHRSVSWYQQTPGQGLQFLFEYFSETQRNKGNFPGRFSGRQFSNSRSEMNVSTLELGDSALYLCASSASRGSDEQYFGPGTRLTVT.

The chain uses TRBV11-2 and TRBJ2-5, with TRBD2 matching over 13 bases. V was pared by 4 bases and J by 3 bases, with 2 bases of the junction left unmatched. Germline V CDR1 and CDR2: SGHAT, FQNNGV. The length of the CDR3 is 15 residues. Here the CDR3 reads CASSWGTSGEETQYF. The CDR3 DNA reads TGTGCCAGCAGCTGGGGGACTAGCGGGGAAGAGACCCAGTACTTC. Filled out from reference TRBV11-2 and TRBJ2-5, the complete variable domain reads EAGVAQSPRYKIIEKRQSVAFWCNPISGHATLYWYQQILGQGPKLLIQFQNNGVVDDSQLPKDRFSAERLKGVDSTLKIQPAKLEDSAVYLCASSWGTSGEETQYFGPGTRLLVL.

The chain has TRBV10-1 and TRBJ2-1, with 13 nucleotides matching TRBD2. V shed 2 bases and J 9 bases; nucleotides not matched to a gene: 4. Germline CDR1 and CDR2: WNHNN and SYGVQD (reference sequence). The CDR3 length is 15 residues. The CDR3 nucleotides are TGCGCCAGCAGTGAGGGGAGACTAGCGGGAGGTGAGCAGTTCTTC. This encodes CASSEGRLAGGEQFF.

The V call is TRBV5-4, the J call TRBJ2-1, with 7 bases aligning to TRBD1. The junction had 8 bases not matched to a gene; V was cut back by 6 bases and J by 2 bases. In germline, CDR1 is SGHNT, CDR2 YYREEE (reference sequence). The CDR3 consists of 15 residues. The CDR3 reads CASTRGTEPYNEQFF. Written as DNA, the CDR3 is TGTGCCAGCACCCGAGGGACAGAACCCTACAATGAGCAGTTCTTC.

The V and J genes are TRBV5-1 and TRBJ2-7; tentative D call: TRBD1 (5 bases). The germline CDR1 and CDR2 sequences are SGHRS and YFSETQ. CDR3 length equals 15 residues. The V and J ends lost 0 bases and 2 bases respectively, with 12 bases between them. CDR3 sequence: CASSLGQGNTYEQYF. The CDR3 bases are TGCGCCAGCAGCTTGGGGCAGGGCAATACCTACGAGCAGTACTTC.

As to this clone: The same CDR3 arises from other DNA sequences in this sample as well. The chain recombines TRBV6-1 with TRBJ1-2, with D hard to call. The germline CDR1 and CDR2 sequences are MNHNS and SASEGT. The CDR3 spans 13 residues. V gave up 1 base and J gave up 0 bases, with 3 bases separating them. The CDR3 loop reads CASSEGANYGYTF. The CDR3 region has the DNA TGTGCCAGCAGTGAAGGAGCTAACTATGGCTACACCTTC.

The chain carries TRBV4-3 and TRBJ2-6, with 11 bases lining up with TRBD2. Germline values: CDR1 LGHNA, CDR2 YSLEER. The CDR3 extends over 19 amino acids. V lost 2 bases to trimming and J lost 0 bases; unmatched junction nucleotides: 6. The CDR3 region has the DNA TGCGCCAGCAGCCAACTAGCGGGGGGCCCAAGCTCTGGGGCCAACGTCCTGACTTTC. As protein: CASSQLAGGPSSGANVLTF.

The chain couples TRBV6-2 or TRBV6-3 to TRBJ2-1; D remains unclear. Trimming took 2 bases from V and 5 from J, leaving 13 bases between them. The length of the CDR3 is 15 residues. Germline values: CDR1 MNHEY, CDR2 SVGEGT. CDR3 sequence: CASSYVRDYDNEQFF. The CDR3 DNA reads TGTGCCAGCAGTTACGTCCGCGATTACGACAATGAGCAGTTCTTC.

This chain uses TRBV7-2 with TRBJ1-2; perhaps TRBD1 as D (5 bases). Germline-derived CDR1 and CDR2 are SGHTA and FQGNSA. The CDR3 loop spans 13 amino acids. Trimming left V 4 bases short and J 4 bases short, with 10 bases between. The CDR3 region is CASSSDSSYGYTF. CDR3 sequence (DNA): TGTGCCAGCAGCTCCGACAGTTCCTATGGCTACACCTTC.

The chain is built from TRBV30 and TRBJ1-6; D unresolved. The V gene's germline CDR1 is GTSNPN and CDR2 SVGIG (reference sequence). The CDR3 consists of 13 residues. V was shortened by 3 bases and J by 9 bases, with 12 bases between the two germline ends. The CDR3 here is CAWSVEAGSPLHF. The CDR3 DNA follows: TGTGCCTGGAGCGTAGAGGCTGGTTCACCCCTCCACTTT.

The chain combines TRBV12-3 or TRBV12-4 with TRBJ1-4; D is ambiguous. With 8 bases removed from V and 7 bases from J, the gap between germline ends came to 14 bases. The CDR3 sequence is 13 residues long. CDR3 sequence: CASSDGLSEKLFF. The CDR3 DNA reads TGTGCCAGCTCTGACGGGTTGAGTGAAAAACTGTTTTTT.

CDR3 sequence reads: CASRAGFEQFF. In nucleotides, the CDR3 is TGTGCCAGCAGGGCGGGTTTTGAGCAGTTCTTC. The J gene is TRBJ2-1, the V gene TRBV6-5; tentatively, D is TRBD2 (5 bases). Germline CDR1 reads MNHEY; CDR2 reads SVGAGI. The CDR3 spans 11 residues. Trimming left V 6 bases short and J 9 bases short, with 9 bases between.

The rearrangement joins TRBV3-1 (or the pseudogene TRBV3-2) to TRBJ2-5; D unresolved. From germline, CDR1 is LGHDT and CDR2 YNNKEL (reference sequence). The CDR3 runs to 14 residues. Deletions cut 2 bases from V and 5 bases from J, with 12 bases between. CDR3 in amino acids: CASSQSSGRETQYF. As DNA, the CDR3 is TGTGCCAGCAGCCAAAGTTCAGGCCGGGAGACCCAGTACTTC.